This TCR beta chain is drawn from a study of blood T cell repertoires in COVID-19. In the study overall: Samples came from the United States, Italy and Spain, spanning acute and convalescent COVID-19. From T cells, B-cell-depleted T cells, or PBMCs came the material, which was cDNA or gDNA.

Authors' processing steps: Nucleated cell counts were estimated from reference gene primer amplification. Profiled with immunoSEQ multiplex PCR; TCRdb holds only in-frame clones, not every one. That table is the source of V, J and clone size, and D and trimming were worked out from the DNA. Of 200,000 to 250,000 clones in the sample, roughly 85% were seen once. CDR1 is SGHVS and CDR2 is FNYEAQ in the germline V gene. V shed 4 bases and J shed 2 bases, with 18 bases lying between them. This CDR3 is built from 16 residues. Patients in Seattle were enrolled during active infection, then followed longitudinally.

Sequencing was performed on peripheral blood. The chain uses TRBV7-6 and TRBJ2-7; possibly TRBD2 for D (7 bases). The TCR originated in a woman in her 70s with COVID-19, enrolled during active disease. CDR3 amino acids: CASSSRGGGSAYEQYF. The CDR3 DNA follows: TGTGCCAGCAGCTCCCGAGGGGGGGGGTCCGCCTACGAGCAGTACTTC.